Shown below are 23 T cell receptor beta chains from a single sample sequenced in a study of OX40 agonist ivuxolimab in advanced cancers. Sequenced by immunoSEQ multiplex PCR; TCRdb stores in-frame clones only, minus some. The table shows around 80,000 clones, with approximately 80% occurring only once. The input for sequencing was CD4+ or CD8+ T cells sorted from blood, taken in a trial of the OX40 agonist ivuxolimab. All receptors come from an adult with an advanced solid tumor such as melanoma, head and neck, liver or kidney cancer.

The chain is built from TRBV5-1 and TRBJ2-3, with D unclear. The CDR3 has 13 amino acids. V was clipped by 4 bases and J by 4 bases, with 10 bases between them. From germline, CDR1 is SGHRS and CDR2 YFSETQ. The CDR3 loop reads CASSQTPSDTQYF. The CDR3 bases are TGCGCCAGCAGCCAGACACCTTCAGATACGCAGTATTTT.

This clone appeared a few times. The CDR3 DNA reads as TGTGCCAGCGGAAAGACAGCCCTAAATTCACCCCTCCACTTT. Residues: CASGKTALNSPLHF. This sequence joins TRBV5-8 and TRBJ1-6; tentative D call: TRBD1 (5 bases). CDR1 SGHTS and CDR2 YDEGEE come from the germline V gene. Trimming shortened V by 7 bases and J by 7 bases, and 15 bases separated the two germline ends. The length of the CDR3 is 14 residues.

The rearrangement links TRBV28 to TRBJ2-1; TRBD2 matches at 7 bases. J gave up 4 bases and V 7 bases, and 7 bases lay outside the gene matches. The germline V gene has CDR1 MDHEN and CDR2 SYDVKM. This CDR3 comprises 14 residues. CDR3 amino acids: CASMASGTYNEQFF. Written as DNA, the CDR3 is TGTGCCAGCATGGCAAGCGGGACTTACAATGAGCAGTTCTTC.

CDR3 sequence: CASTGLSGTEAFF. The CDR3 nucleotides read TGTGCCAGCACGGGACTTTCCGGGACTGAAGCTTTCTTT. The chain carries TRBV6-5 and TRBJ1-1, with D maybe TRBD1 (5 bases). Trimming cost V 7 bases and J 5 bases, with 14 bases left between them. The CDR3 totals 13 residues. Germline V gene lookup returns CDR1 MNHEY and CDR2 SVGAGI.

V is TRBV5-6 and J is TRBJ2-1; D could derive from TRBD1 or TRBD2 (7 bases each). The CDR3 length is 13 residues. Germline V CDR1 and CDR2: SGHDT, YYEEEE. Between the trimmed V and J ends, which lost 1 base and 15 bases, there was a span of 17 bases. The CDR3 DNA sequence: TGTGCCAGCAGCTTGTGGGCTACAGGGGAGGGGTTCTTC. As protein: CASSLWATGEGFF. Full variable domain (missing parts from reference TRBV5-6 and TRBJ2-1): DAGVTQSPTHLIKTRGQQVTLRCSPKSGHDTVSWYQQALGQGPQFIFQYYEEEERQRGNFPDRFSGHQFPNYSSELNVNALLLGDSALYLCASSLWATGEGFFGPGTRLTVL.

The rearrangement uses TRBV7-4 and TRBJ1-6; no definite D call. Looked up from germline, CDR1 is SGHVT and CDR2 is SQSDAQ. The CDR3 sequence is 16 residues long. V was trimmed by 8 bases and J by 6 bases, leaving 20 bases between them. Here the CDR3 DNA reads TGTGCCAGCGGCGTAGGGTGTGGGCCGGGTAATTCACCCCTCCACTTT. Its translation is CASGVGCGPGNSPLHF.

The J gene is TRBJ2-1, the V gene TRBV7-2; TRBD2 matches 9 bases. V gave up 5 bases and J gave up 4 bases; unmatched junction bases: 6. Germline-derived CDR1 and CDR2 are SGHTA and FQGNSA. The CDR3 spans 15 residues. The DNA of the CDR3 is TGTGCCAGCAGCCCACAGCGGGGGGCATACAATGAGCAGTTCTTC. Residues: CASSPQRGAYNEQFF.

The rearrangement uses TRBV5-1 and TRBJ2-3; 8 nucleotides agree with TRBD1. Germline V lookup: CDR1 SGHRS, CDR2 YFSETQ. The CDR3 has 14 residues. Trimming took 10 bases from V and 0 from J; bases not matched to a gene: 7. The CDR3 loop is CAGSRTGSTDTQYF. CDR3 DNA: TGCGCCGGAAGTAGGACAGGGAGCACAGATACGCAGTATTTT.

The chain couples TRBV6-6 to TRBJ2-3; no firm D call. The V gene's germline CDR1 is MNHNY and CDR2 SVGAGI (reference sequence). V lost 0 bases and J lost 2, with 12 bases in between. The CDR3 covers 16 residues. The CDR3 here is CASSYSGQDNTDTQYF. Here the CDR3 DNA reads TGTGCCAGCAGTTACTCGGGTCAGGATAACACAGATACGCAGTATTTT.

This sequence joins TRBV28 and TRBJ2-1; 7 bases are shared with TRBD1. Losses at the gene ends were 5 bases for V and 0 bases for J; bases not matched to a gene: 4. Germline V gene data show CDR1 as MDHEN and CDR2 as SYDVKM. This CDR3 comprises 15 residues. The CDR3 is CASSLRTGSYNEQFF. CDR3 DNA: TGTGCCAGCAGTCTGAGGACAGGCTCCTACAATGAGCAGTTCTTC.

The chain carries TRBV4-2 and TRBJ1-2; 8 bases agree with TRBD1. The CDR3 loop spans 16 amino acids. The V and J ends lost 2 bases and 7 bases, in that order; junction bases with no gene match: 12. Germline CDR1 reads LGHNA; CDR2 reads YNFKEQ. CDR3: CASSQPQGAREGGYTF. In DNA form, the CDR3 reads TGTGCCAGCAGCCAACCTCAGGGGGCCCGCGAAGGTGGCTACACCTTC.

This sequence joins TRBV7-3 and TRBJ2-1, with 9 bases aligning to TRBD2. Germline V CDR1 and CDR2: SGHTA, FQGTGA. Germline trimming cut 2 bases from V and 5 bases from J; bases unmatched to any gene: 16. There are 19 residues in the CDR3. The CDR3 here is CASSLGPSGIKFRNNEQFF. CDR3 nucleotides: TGTGCCAGCAGCTTAGGTCCTAGCGGGATTAAATTCAGGAACAATGAGCAGTTCTTC.

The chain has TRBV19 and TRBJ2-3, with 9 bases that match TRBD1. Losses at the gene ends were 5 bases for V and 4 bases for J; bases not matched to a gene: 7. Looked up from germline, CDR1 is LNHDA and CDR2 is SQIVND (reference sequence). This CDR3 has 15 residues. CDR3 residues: CASSLRDRAADTQYF. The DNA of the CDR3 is TGTGCCAGTAGTCTCCGGGACAGGGCGGCAGATACGCAGTATTTT.

In nucleotides, the CDR3 is TGTGCCAGCAGAACCTCCCCTAAAGGGGGCTATGGCTACACCTTC. Amino acid sequence: CASRTSPKGGYGYTF. This chain links TRBV28 with TRBJ1-2; D may be TRBD1 (6 bases). The length of the CDR3 is 15 residues. The V gene's germline CDR1 is MDHEN and CDR2 SYDVKM. The V end lost 6 bases, the J end lost 4 bases, and 18 bases lay between the germline ends.

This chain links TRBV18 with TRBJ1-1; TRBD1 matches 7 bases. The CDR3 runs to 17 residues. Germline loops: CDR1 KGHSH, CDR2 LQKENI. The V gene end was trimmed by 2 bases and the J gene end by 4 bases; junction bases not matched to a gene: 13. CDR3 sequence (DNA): TGTGCCAGCTCACCAACCTCTGCAGGGGGAGGAAGCACTGAAGCTTTCTTT. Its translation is CASSPTSAGGGSTEAFF.

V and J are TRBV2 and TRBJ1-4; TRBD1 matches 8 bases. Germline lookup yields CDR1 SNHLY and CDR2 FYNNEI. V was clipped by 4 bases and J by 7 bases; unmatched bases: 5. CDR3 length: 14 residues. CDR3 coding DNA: TGTGCCAGCAGTGCCGACAGGGGCGCTGAAAAACTGTTTTTT. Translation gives CASSADRGAEKLFF.

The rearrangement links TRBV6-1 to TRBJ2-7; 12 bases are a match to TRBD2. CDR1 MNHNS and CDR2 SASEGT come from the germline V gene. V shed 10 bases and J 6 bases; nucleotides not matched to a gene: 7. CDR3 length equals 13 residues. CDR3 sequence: CAIRLAGEGEQYF. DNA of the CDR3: TGTGCCATCAGACTAGCGGGAGAGGGCGAGCAGTACTTC.

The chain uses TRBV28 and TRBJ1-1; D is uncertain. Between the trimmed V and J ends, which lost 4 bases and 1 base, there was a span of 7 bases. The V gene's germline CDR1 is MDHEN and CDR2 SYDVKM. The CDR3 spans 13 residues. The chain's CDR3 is CASSYIQNTEAFF. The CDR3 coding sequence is TGTGCCAGCAGTTACATCCAGAACACTGAAGCTTTCTTT.

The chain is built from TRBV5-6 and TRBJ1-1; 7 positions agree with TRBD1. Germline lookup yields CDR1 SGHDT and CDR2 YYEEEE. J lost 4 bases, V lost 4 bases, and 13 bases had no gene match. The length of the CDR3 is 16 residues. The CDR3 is CASSPLQGRRLTEAFF. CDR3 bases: TGTGCCAGCAGCCCCCTACAGGGGAGAAGACTCACTGAAGCTTTCTTT.

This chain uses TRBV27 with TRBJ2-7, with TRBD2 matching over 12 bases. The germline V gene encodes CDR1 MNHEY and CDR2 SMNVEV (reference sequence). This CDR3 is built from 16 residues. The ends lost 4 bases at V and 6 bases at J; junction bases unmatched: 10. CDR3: CASSSGLAGPSSEQYF. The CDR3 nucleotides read TGTGCCAGCAGTTCGGGACTAGCGGGCCCCTCGTCCGAGCAGTACTTC.

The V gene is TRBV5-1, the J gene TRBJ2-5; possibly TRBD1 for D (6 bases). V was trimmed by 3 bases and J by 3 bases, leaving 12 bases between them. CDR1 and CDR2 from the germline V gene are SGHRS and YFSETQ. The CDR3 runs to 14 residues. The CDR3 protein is CASSSVTGKETQYF. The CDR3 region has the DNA TGCGCCAGCAGCTCGGTTACAGGGAAAGAGACCCAGTACTTC.

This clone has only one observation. CDR3 DNA sequence: TGTGCCAGCAGTCCCCGGGGGGACAATGAGCAGTTCTTC. It specifies CASSPRGDNEQFF. This chain connects TRBV6-6 to TRBJ2-1; TRBD2 agrees at 7 bases. This CDR3 has 13 amino acids. The trim removed 5 bases at V and 5 bases at J, leaving 3 bases unmatched. Per germline, CDR1 MNHNY and CDR2 SVGAGI (reference sequence).

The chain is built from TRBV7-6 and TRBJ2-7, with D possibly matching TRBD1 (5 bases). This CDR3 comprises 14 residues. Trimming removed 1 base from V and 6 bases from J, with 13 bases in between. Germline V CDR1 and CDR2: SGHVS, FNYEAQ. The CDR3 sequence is CASSLEVGAIEQYV. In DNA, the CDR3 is TGTGCCAGCAGCTTAGAGGTAGGGGCGATCGAGCAGTACGTC.